One sample yielded the 28 T cell receptor beta chains listed below, sequenced in a study of blood T cell repertoires in COVID-19. Measured with immunoSEQ multiplex PCR; TCRdb has only the in-frame clones, and not every one. The sample includes 650,000 to 800,000 clones, about 87% of them seen just once. Sequencing was performed on peripheral blood. Every receptor here comes from a woman aged 18 to 35 with acute or convalescent COVID-19.

This chain joins TRBV11-2 and TRBJ1-1, with a possible D match to TRBD1 (6 bases). The CDR3 sequence is 14 residues long. The V gene lost 4 bases and the J gene lost 2 bases, with 11 bases spanning the gap. Germline assignment: CDR1 SGHAT and CDR2 FQNNGV. The DNA of the CDR3 is TGTGCCAGCAGCTGGGGGCCGATCAACACTGAAGCTTTCTTT. It codes for CASSWGPINTEAFF. The variable domain in full, with the rest retrieved from reference TRBV11-2 and TRBJ1-1, is EAGVAQSPRYKIIEKRQSVAFWCNPISGHATLYWYQQILGQGPKLLIQFQNNGVVDDSQLPKDRFSAERLKGVDSTLKIQPAKLEDSAVYLCASSWGPINTEAFFGQGTRLTVV.

Points on this clone: This same CDR3 is encoded by further DNA sequences in the sample. The chain carries TRBV18 and TRBJ2-7; D may be TRBD2 (6 bases). V shed 3 bases and J shed 4 bases, with 10 bases lying between them. This CDR3 comprises 13 residues. Germline lookup yields CDR1 KGHSH and CDR2 LQKENI. Here the CDR3 reads CASSPGGGYEQYF. The CDR3 bases are TGTGCCAGCTCACCCGGGGGTGGGTACGAGCAGTACTTC.

The V call is TRBV4-3, the J call TRBJ2-7; possible D gene TRBD2, 7 bases. Germline V gene sequence: CDR1 LGHNA, CDR2 YSLEER. V lost 4 bases and J lost 4, with 23 bases in between. The CDR3 is made up of 17 amino acids. The chain's CDR3 is CASSLLTGGGGQYEQYF. The CDR3 DNA is TGCGCCAGCAGCCTCCTGACCGGAGGGGGGGGGCAGTACGAGCAGTACTTC.

The chain has TRBV6-5 and TRBJ1-4, with a possible D match to TRBD1 (5 bases). V lost 4 bases and J 5 bases, leaving 11 bases between the germline ends. This CDR3 comprises 14 residues. Germline V lookup: CDR1 MNHEY, CDR2 SVGAGI. This CDR3 is CASSSNDSNEKLFF. In DNA form, the CDR3 reads TGTGCCAGCAGTTCAAACGACAGCAATGAAAAACTGTTTTTT.

The chain combines TRBV7-9 with TRBJ2-7; 10 nucleotides agree with TRBD2. V dropped 4 bases and J dropped 5; count of bases not matched to a gene: 8. The germline gives CDR1 SEHNR, CDR2 FQNEAQ (reference sequence). The CDR3 sequence is 15 residues long. CDR3 DNA sequence: TGTGCCAGCAGCTACCGGGCTAGCGGGGGTAACGAGCAGTACTTC. Protein product: CASSYRASGGNEQYF. Drawing the rest from reference TRBV7-9 and TRBJ2-7, the complete variable domain is DTGVSQNPRHKITKRGQNVTFRCDPISEHNRLYWYRQTLGQGPEFLTYFQNEAQLEKSRLLSDRFSAERPKGSFSTLEIQRTEQGDSAMYLCASSYRASGGNEQYFGPGTRLTVT.

This sequence joins TRBV5-1 and TRBJ1-5; TRBD1 might be the D (5 bases). CDR3 length equals 15 residues. The germline V gene has CDR1 SGHRS and CDR2 YFSETQ. Trimming took off 0 bases at V and 6 bases at J, with 13 bases between the two ends. CDR3 coding DNA: TGCGCCAGCAGCTTGGACCCGGGGGGTCCTCAGCCCCAGCATTTT. Its translation: CASSLDPGGPQPQHF.

This chain connects TRBV19 to TRBJ1-1, with D tentatively TRBD1 (6 bases). The CDR3 extends over 16 amino acids. Germline V lookup: CDR1 LNHDA, CDR2 SQIVND (reference sequence). Trimming removed 11 bases from V and 6 bases from J, with 28 bases in between. The CDR3 DNA sequence: TGTGCCTGTGTACCCAAGGGTGCAGGGGTAAATGCTGAAGCTTTCTTT. It specifies CACVPKGAGVNAEAFF.

V usage is TRBV6-4 and J usage is TRBJ2-1; possible D gene TRBD2, 5 bases. The germline V gene has CDR1 MRHNA and CDR2 SNTAGT. The CDR3 consists of 15 residues. Trimming shortened V by 3 bases and J by 6 bases, and 15 bases separated the two germline ends. The CDR3 spells CASSDLFEAGNEQFF. For the CDR3, the DNA is TGTGCCAGCAGTGATCTTTTCGAGGCGGGCAATGAGCAGTTCTTC.

The V call is TRBV6-5, the J call TRBJ1-6; D call uncertain. CDR3 length: 12 amino acids. V was shortened by 6 bases and J by 3 bases, with 3 bases between the two germline ends. Germline V gives CDR1 MNHEY, CDR2 SVGAGI. CDR3 DNA: TGTGCCAGCAGCATCTATAATTCACCCCTCCACTTT. Encoded protein: CASSIYNSPLHF.

This clone was recorded once. The chain links TRBV6-5 to TRBJ1-2; 8 positions agree with TRBD1. Losses at the gene ends were 2 bases for V and 2 bases for J; bases not matched to a gene: 7. Germline CDR1 is MNHEY and CDR2 is SVGAGI. There are 16 residues in the CDR3. The CDR3, as DNA: TGTGCCAGCAGTTACATCGGCAGGGGGCCGAACTATGGCTACACCTTC. It codes for CASSYIGRGPNYGYTF.

V is TRBV2 and J is TRBJ2-5; the match to TRBD1 covers 8 bases. After removal of 0 bases from V and 3 bases from J, the junction contained 6 bases not matched to a gene. The CDR3 covers 16 residues. Germline V gene lookup returns CDR1 SNHLY and CDR2 FYNNEI. CDR3 DNA: TGTGCCAGCAGTGAAGCGCGTCGACAGGGGAAAGAGACCCAGTACTTC. Its protein is CASSEARRQGKETQYF.

The chain employs TRBV15 and TRBJ1-2, with D unresolved. Trimming pared 1 base from V and 4 bases from J, leaving 13 bases between. This CDR3 comprises 15 residues. Germline assignment: CDR1 LNHNV and CDR2 YYDKDF (reference sequence). CDR3 nucleotides: TGTGCCACCAGCAGAGTTATCGGTGGTAGCTATGGCTACACCTTC. Encoded protein: CATSRVIGGSYGYTF.

The V and J genes are TRBV29-1 and TRBJ1-3, with TRBD1 as a possible D gene (5 bases). There are 16 residues in the CDR3. The V gene lost 5 bases and the J gene lost 0 bases, with 17 bases spanning the gap. The germline CDR1 and CDR2 sequences are SQVTM and ANQGSEA. The DNA for the CDR3 is TGCAGCGTTCGACAACCGATGACAGACTCTGGAAACACCATATATTTT. It translates to CSVRQPMTDSGNTIYF.

This clone was seen just once. The gene calls are TRBV7-3 and TRBJ2-7; 8 bases line up with TRBD2. The CDR3 is made up of 15 amino acids. Germline V gene data show CDR1 as SGHTA and CDR2 as FQGTGA. J was trimmed by 0 bases and V by 2 bases; bases with no gene match: 3. CDR3 DNA sequence: TGTGCCAGCAGCTTATATGCGGGGGGCTCCTACGAGCAGTACTTC. It encodes CASSLYAGGSYEQYF.

This clone showed up just once. This chain connects TRBV27 to TRBJ1-3, with 8 bases that match TRBD1. Germline V gene data show CDR1 as MNHEY and CDR2 as SMNVEV (reference sequence). The CDR3 extends over 14 amino acids. Unmatched junction bases numbered 6, after V lost 8 bases and J lost 3 bases. The CDR3 reads CASGQGAGGNTIYF. The CDR3 coding sequence is TGTGCCAGCGGGCAGGGGGCCGGTGGAAACACCATATATTTT.

The chain has TRBV30 and TRBJ1-1; the D is unclear. Trimming pared 3 bases from V and 11 bases from J, leaving 19 bases between. Germline CDR1 and CDR2: GTSNPN and SVGIG (reference sequence). The CDR3 spans 13 residues. The CDR3, as DNA: TGTGCCTGGAGGGCGTTCGCGGCCTTTGAGGCTTTCTTT. Translation gives CAWRAFAAFEAFF.

This chain uses TRBV6-2 or TRBV6-3 with TRBJ1-5, with D tentatively TRBD1 (5 bases). The CDR3 extends over 15 amino acids. In germline, CDR1 is MNHEY, CDR2 SVGEGT. V lost 6 bases, J lost 4 bases, and 16 bases lay in between. CDR3 DNA sequence: TGTGCCAGCAGCTGGACACTTTTGGGGAATCAGCCCCAGCATTTT. Translation: CASSWTLLGNQPQHF.

In this sample, this clone turned up once. The CDR3 region has the DNA TGTGCCAGCTCACCACCCGGCGGGAGCTCCTACGAGCAGTACTTC. Its translation: CASSPPGGSSYEQYF. The V and J genes are TRBV18 and TRBJ2-7; 7 nucleotides align to TRBD2. Per germline, CDR1 KGHSH and CDR2 LQKENI. The CDR3 has 15 residues. Trimming at V came to 0 bases and at J to 0 bases, leaving 2 bases not matched to a gene.

The V call is TRBV28, the J call TRBJ2-7; a possible D gene is TRBD1 (8 bases). The CDR3 loop spans 14 amino acids. Trimming took 4 bases from V and 6 from J, leaving 16 bases between them. CDR1 and CDR2 (germline): MDHEN, SYDVKM. The chain's CDR3 is CASSYRGGISEQYF. DNA of the CDR3: TGTGCCAGCAGTTACAGGGGGGGTATTAGCGAGCAGTACTTC. The complete variable domain, with remaining parts taken from reference TRBV28 and TRBJ2-7, reads DVKVTQSSRYLVKRTGEKVFLECVQDMDHENMFWYRQDPGLGLRLIYFSYDVKMKEKGDIPEGYSVSREKKERFSLILESASTNQTSMYLCASSYRGGISEQYFGPGTRLTVT.

The chain is built from TRBV12-3 or TRBV12-4 and TRBJ2-2; possible D gene TRBD1, 5 bases. The CDR3 contains 13 residues. V lost 6 bases to trimming and J lost 6 bases, with 11 bases between them. The CDR3 region is CASRPPGPGELFF. CDR3 DNA sequence: TGTGCCAGCAGACCGCCAGGGCCCGGGGAGCTGTTTTTT.

The chain links TRBV21-1 to TRBJ1-4; TRBD1 is taken as the D call from the table, unchecked against the DNA. TRBV21-1 is assigned pseudogene status. There are 17 residues in the CDR3. The chain's CDR3 is CASSKTFDETGEEKLFF. The DNA for the CDR3 is TGTGCCAGCAGCAAGACTTTTGACGAGACAGGGGAAGAAAAACTGTTTTTT.

The chain is built from TRBV21-1 and TRBJ2-3; the table's D gene call, TRBD2, was not cross checked with the DNA. TRBV21-1 is termed a pseudogene. The CDR3 covers 19 residues. Here the CDR3 reads CASSTRRETTSGEKDTQYF. DNA for the CDR3: TGTGCCAGCAGCACCCGGAGGGAGACGACTAGCGGGGAGAAAGATACGCAGTATTTT.

This chain joins TRBV5-1 and TRBJ2-5; 7 positions agree with TRBD1. The length of the CDR3 is 14 residues. The V and J ends lost 4 bases and 2 bases, in that order; junction bases with no gene match: 5. CDR1 is SGHRS and CDR2 is YFSETQ in the germline V gene. In nucleotides, the CDR3 is TGCGCCAGCAGCCCCTCGGGACAGCAAGAGACCCAGTACTTC. Translated, it gives CASSPSGQQETQYF.

The V call is TRBV19, the J call TRBJ2-2; weak D call: TRBD2 (7 bases). With 4 bases removed from V and 6 bases from J, the gap between germline ends came to 15 bases. Germline assignment: CDR1 LNHDA and CDR2 SQIVND (reference sequence). This CDR3 region has 15 residues. CDR3 in amino acids: CASSRNREGPGELFF. Written as DNA, the CDR3 is TGTGCCAGTAGTAGGAACAGGGAGGGTCCCGGGGAGCTGTTTTTT.

J is TRBJ2-2 and V is TRBV2, with 9 bases lining up with TRBD2. V dropped 6 bases and J dropped 10; count of bases not matched to a gene: 9. From germline, CDR1 is SNHLY and CDR2 FYNNEI. This CDR3 has 14 residues. In DNA, the CDR3 is TGTGCCAGCAGGACCGGGACTAGCTCGTCGGAGCTGTTTTTT. This sequence encodes CASRTGTSSSELFF.

This clone showed up just a few times. The rearrangement links TRBV28 to TRBJ1-2; 7 bases are shared with TRBD1. Losses at the gene ends were 10 bases for V and 4 bases for J; bases not matched to a gene: 12. Germline V CDR1 and CDR2: MDHEN, SYDVKM. CDR3 length: 14 residues. The CDR3 sequence: CAIQSGGLLYGYTF. The CDR3 coding sequence is TGTGCCATCCAATCAGGGGGTTTACTCTATGGCTACACCTTC.

This clone came up a few times. The chain carries TRBV4-3 and TRBJ1-4, with a weak D call TRBD1 (6 bases). Germline CDR1 LGHNA, CDR2 YSLEER. Trimming removed 2 bases from V and 1 base from J, with 8 bases in between. CDR3 length: 15 residues. The CDR3 here is CASSQPGQTNEKLFF. The CDR3 DNA follows: TGCGCCAGCAGCCAACCGGGACAAACTAATGAAAAACTGTTTTTT.

The sample holds one count of this clone. J is TRBJ1-5 and V is TRBV19, with D possibly being TRBD1 (5 bases). V was cut by 0 bases and J by 7 bases, with 16 bases left in between. Germline loops: CDR1 LNHDA, CDR2 SQIVND (reference sequence). CDR3 size: 16 residues. CDR3 loop: CASSIDTQGSRQPQHF. The CDR3 region has the DNA TGTGCCAGTAGTATAGATACGCAGGGTAGCAGACAGCCCCAGCATTTT.